This T cell receptor (beta chain) appears in the sequencing data of a study of blood T cell repertoires in COVID-19. Study background: The United States, Italy and Spain were the sources of the acute and convalescent COVID-19 samples.

The germline gives CDR1 MNHEY, CDR2 SVGAGI. The junction had 9 bases not matched to a gene; V was cut back by 8 bases and J by 8 bases. The CDR3 has 14 amino acids. Sequenced by immunoSEQ multiplex PCR; TCRdb stores in-frame clones only, minus some. The data hold 120,000 to 150,000 clones, with 70% to 90% observed a single time. This TCR came from a woman aged 55-70 years with COVID-19, enrolled during active disease. Sequencing was performed on peripheral blood. The chain has TRBV6-5 and TRBJ2-1; TRBD2 matches 10 bases. CDR3 nucleotides: TGTGCCAGCCTATCGAGCGGGGGGGCCGATGAGCAGTTCTTC. This gives the protein CASLSSGGADEQFF.